The 28 T cell receptor beta chains listed next were all sequenced from one sample in a study of T cells in Graves' hyperthyroidism and ophthalmopathy (dated by TCRdb to about 2019). To prepare the library, multiplex PCR was applied. The sequencer was an Illumina HiSeq 2000. TCR beta CDR3 regions were amplified from RNA transcripts. The TCR CDR3 was subjected to a first round of RT-PCR using the HTBI primer set and the Qiagen OneStep RT-PCR kit. The raw public data were reprocessed by TCRdb itself: fastp quality trimming at Q25, MiXCR clonotype calling, in-frame beta chains only. Every entry covers one CDR3 protein and lists the most common genes and DNA from its rows. The sample table holds more than 650,000 distinct CDR3 sequences, of which 12% to 15% were seen once. Roughly 10% of the sample rests with the top ten. The sequencing input was blood. The origin of the receptors is a woman aged 18-29 years with Graves' hyperthyroidism.

Concerning this clonotype: A much larger clone lies a single base off, so this may be a read error. The rearrangement links TRBV27 to TRBJ1-1; possibly TRBD1 for D (5 bases). The CDR3 sequence is 13 residues long. Per the germline V gene, CDR1 is MNHEY and CDR2 is SMNVEV (reference sequence). The V gene lost 5 bases and the J gene lost 5 bases, with 12 bases spanning the gap. CDR3 amino acids: CASSARAGTEAFF. DNA of the CDR3: TGTGCCAGCAGTGCCCGGGCAGGGACTGAAGCTTTCTTT.

This chain joins TRBV13 and TRBJ2-1; TRBD2 is a possible D gene (5 bases). V was clipped by 4 bases and J by 10 bases, with 17 bases between them. This CDR3 is built from 14 residues. The germline V gene has CDR1 PRHDT and CDR2 FYEKMQ (reference sequence). CDR3 in DNA: TGTGCCAGCAGCTCCGGCAAGCCAGAGCGGGAGCAGTTCTTC. Encoded protein: CASSSGKPEREQFF.

Ten or more counts support this clonotype. This sequence joins TRBV3-1 and TRBJ2-3; D is unresolved. The V end lost 1 base, the J end lost 11 bases, and 7 bases lay between the germline ends. This CDR3 has 11 residues. Germline V gene lookup returns CDR1 LGHDT and CDR2 YNNKEL (reference sequence). The CDR3 sequence: CASSQGHKQYF. In DNA form, the CDR3 reads TGTGCCAGCAGCCAAGGTCATAAGCAGTATTTT.

In its sample, this clonotype was seen many times. V gene TRBV20-1 combines with J gene TRBJ2-3; D perhaps matches TRBD1 (5 bases). CDR1 and CDR2 (germline): DFQATT, SNEGSKA (reference sequence). CDR3 length: 13 residues. V was pared by 3 bases and J by 6 bases, with 13 bases between. The DNA of the CDR3 is TGCAGTGCTAGCCTTTTACGACAGGATACGCAGTATTTT. This gives the protein CSASLLRQDTQYF.

This clonotype has a count of ten or more. The J gene is TRBJ1-2, the V gene TRBV4-3; no reliable D call. V dropped 0 bases and J dropped 4 bases, with 9 bases sitting between them. CDR1 is LGHNA, CDR2 YSLEER, per germline. The length of the CDR3 is 14 residues. The CDR3 DNA reads as TGCGCCAGCAGCCAAGACCGTTCCTTCTATGGCTACACCTTC. Protein product: CASSQDRSFYGYTF.

This clonotype was detected many times. The J gene is TRBJ1-2, the V gene TRBV28, with D maybe TRBD1 (6 bases). Looked up from germline, CDR1 is MDHEN and CDR2 is SYDVKM. V was cut by 3 bases and J by 6 bases, with 11 bases left in between. This CDR3 comprises 13 residues. The CDR3 protein is CASSLHRDHGYTF. In DNA, the CDR3 is TGTGCCAGCAGTTTGCACAGGGATCATGGCTACACCTTC.

This clonotype appeared many times. Here the CDR3 DNA reads TGCAGCGTGCTAAGGGGAGACCGATTGAACACTGAAGCTTTCTTT. Translated: CSVLRGDRLNTEAFF. The chain recombines TRBV29-1 with TRBJ1-1; tentatively, D is TRBD1 (5 bases). Germline assignment: CDR1 SQVTM and CDR2 ANQGSEA. The ends were cut back, 6 bases at V and 0 bases at J, with 17 bases in the middle. The CDR3 has 15 residues.

This clonotype was seen repeatedly, ten times or more. The chain carries TRBV6-1 and TRBJ1-1; D not certain. V shed 5 bases and J shed 2 bases, with 12 bases lying between them. The CDR3 runs 14 residues. Germline lookup yields CDR1 MNHNS and CDR2 SASEGT. The CDR3 nucleotides read TGTGCCAGCAGTCCGTATCGGGGTAACACTGAAGCTTTCTTT. Protein sequence: CASSPYRGNTEAFF.

V is TRBV6-1 and J is TRBJ2-1; 10 nucleotides align to TRBD2. This CDR3 spans 16 amino acids. V lost 0 bases to trimming and J lost 10 bases; unmatched junction nucleotides: 9. CDR1 and CDR2 (germline): MNHNS, SASEGT. CDR3 coding DNA: TGTGCCAGCAGTGAAGCGGTGGCTAGCGGGAGAGAAGAGCAGTTCTTC. As protein: CASSEAVASGREEQFF.

This clonotype has at least ten counts. V is TRBV27 and J is TRBJ2-2, with 7 bases fitting TRBD1. Germline CDR1 MNHEY, CDR2 SMNVEV (reference sequence). V was clipped by 7 bases and J by 2 bases; unmatched bases: 22. This CDR3 is 20 amino acids long. CDR3 nucleotide sequence: TGTGCCAGCACACCCTACGTAGGGGGCGAAGGTCTACCCAACACCGGGGAGCTGTTTTTT. Translation gives CASTPYVGGEGLPNTGELFF.

This clonotype was detected only a few times. CDR3 sequence: CATQDQPSNTEAFF. The CDR3 DNA reads as TGTGCCACCCAGGACCAGCCCTCGAACACTGAAGCTTTCTTT. The V call is TRBV6-2 or TRBV6-3, the J call TRBJ1-1, with D uncertain. V gave up 10 bases and J gave up 1 base, with 16 bases separating them. This CDR3 is built from 14 residues. Germline CDR1 is MNHEY and CDR2 is SVGEGT.

This clonotype was seen a few times. The rearrangement links TRBV20-1 to TRBJ2-7; D gene unclear. Trimming removed 5 bases from V and 3 bases from J, with 20 bases in between. This CDR3 region has 15 residues. The germline gives CDR1 DFQATT, CDR2 SNEGSKA (reference sequence). The CDR3 DNA is TGCAGTGCTGACTCTCCCGACTGGAACCGCTACGAGCAGTACTTC. Protein product: CSADSPDWNRYEQYF.

The chain couples TRBV28 to TRBJ2-7; 10 bases fit TRBD1. Germline V gives CDR1 MDHEN, CDR2 SYDVKM. The CDR3 covers 14 residues. Trimming cost V 4 bases and J 7 bases; bases outside gene matches: 7. CDR3 DNA sequence: TGTGCCAGCAGTTCCCGGACAGGGGGGATTGAGCAGTACTTC. As protein: CASSSRTGGIEQYF.

A few counts support this clonotype. The J gene is TRBJ2-1, the V gene TRBV9, with no clear D. With 1 base removed from V and 1 base from J, the gap between germline ends came to 12 bases. Germline V gives CDR1 SGDLS, CDR2 YYNGEE. The CDR3 loop spans 16 amino acids. The CDR3 reads CASSVSQLRSYNEQFF. In DNA, the CDR3 is TGTGCCAGCAGCGTATCACAATTGAGATCCTACAATGAGCAGTTCTTC.

The rearrangement joins TRBV30 to TRBJ1-1; weak D call: TRBD1 (6 bases). V gave up 3 bases and J gave up 5 bases, with 19 bases separating them. The CDR3 totals 15 residues. In germline, CDR1 is GTSNPN, CDR2 SVGIG (reference sequence). In DNA, the CDR3 is TGTGCCTGGAGCCCAGGGGTGGGGTTTTCGACTGAAGCTTTCTTT. Amino acid sequence: CAWSPGVGFSTEAFF.

This clonotype came up a few times. This chain connects TRBV12-3 or TRBV12-4 to TRBJ2-5; either TRBD1 or TRBD2 may fit D (5 bases each). This CDR3 region has 12 residues. V lost 8 bases and J lost 5, with 12 bases in between. CDR3 loop: CASRGLRETQYF. The CDR3 DNA follows: TGTGCCAGCCGGGGCCTCCGGGAGACCCAGTACTTC.

This clonotype was seen repeatedly, ten times or more. This chain links TRBV5-1 with TRBJ1-1; D is ambiguous. The germline V gene has CDR1 SGHRS and CDR2 YFSETQ. The CDR3 consists of 14 residues. V was shortened by 2 bases and J by 3 bases, with 11 bases between the two germline ends. The CDR3 loop reads CASSFGESYTEAFF. CDR3 in DNA: TGCGCCAGCAGCTTTGGCGAGTCGTACACTGAAGCTTTCTTT.

This chain links TRBV20-1 with TRBJ2-5, with D possibly being TRBD2 (6 bases). Per germline, CDR1 DFQATT and CDR2 SNEGSKA (reference sequence). Trimming removed 5 bases from V and 2 bases from J, with 9 bases in between. The CDR3 covers 12 residues. Written as DNA, the CDR3 is TGCAGTGCTTTACTAGCTCAAGAGACCCAGTACTTC. This encodes CSALLAQETQYF.

The sample holds a few counts of this clonotype. The rearrangement uses TRBV6-2 or TRBV6-3 and TRBJ2-1; D is unclear. CDR3 length equals 12 residues. Germline V CDR1 and CDR2: MNHEY, SVGEGT. The V gene lost 2 bases and the J gene lost 7 bases, with 6 bases spanning the gap. The CDR3 nucleotides are TGTGCCAGCAGTTACACCGGGAATGAGCAGTTCTTC. Amino acids: CASSYTGNEQFF.

The table lists this clonotype with a few counts. V and J are TRBV7-2 and TRBJ2-1; tentative D call: TRBD2 (6 bases). The germline CDR1 and CDR2 sequences are SGHTA and FQGNSA. CDR3 length equals 15 residues. Deletions cut 1 base from V and 1 base from J, with 8 bases between. The CDR3 nucleotides are TGTGCCAGCAGCTTAGAGGAGGGGTCCTACAATGAGCAGTTCTTC. This translates into CASSLEEGSYNEQFF.

This clonotype turned up a few times. The CDR3 reads CASSYWGPERSYNEQFF. In DNA form, the CDR3 reads TGTGCCAGCAGTTACTGGGGACCGGAACGCTCCTACAATGAGCAGTTCTTC. The chain employs TRBV6-5 and TRBJ2-1; D is tentatively TRBD1 or TRBD2 (5 bases each). V dropped 1 base and J dropped 0 bases, with 13 bases sitting between them. Per germline, CDR1 MNHEY and CDR2 SVGAGI. The CDR3 is 17 amino acids.

Notes on this clonotype: A read error may be the cause here, since a much bigger clone is one base away. The rearrangement links TRBV7-3 to TRBJ2-7; the D is unclear. The end of the DNA aligns better with TRBJ2-1, so the J call may be wrong. In germline, CDR1 is SGHTA, CDR2 FQGTGA. This CDR3 is built from 13 residues. The CDR3 DNA reads as TGTGCCAGCAGCTTAACTCCGAACTACGAGCAGTTCTTC. Translating it yields CASSLTPNYEQFF.

This clonotype was found many times. The genes are TRBV2 and TRBJ2-2; D unclear. The CDR3 is 14 amino acids. Trimming took off 3 bases at V and 6 bases at J, with 11 bases between the two ends. Germline CDR1 and CDR2: SNHLY and FYNNEI. CDR3 nucleotides: TGTGCCAGCAGTGATTGGTCCCTACCCGGGGAGCTGTTTTTT. Translating gives CASSDWSLPGELFF.

The sample holds many counts of this clonotype. J is TRBJ2-1 and V is TRBV20-1; TRBD2 aligns across 10 bases. CDR1 and CDR2 from the germline V gene are DFQATT and SNEGSKA (reference sequence). V lost 5 bases and J lost 3; bases outside the gene matches: 7. The CDR3 is 15 residues long. The CDR3 nucleotides read TGCAGTGCTCGGACTAGCGGAGAGGACTACAATGAGCAGTTCTTC. Translation: CSARTSGEDYNEQFF.

This clonotype has ten or more counts. The rearrangement uses TRBV18 and TRBJ2-3, with D tentatively TRBD1 (5 bases). The germline CDR1 and CDR2 sequences are KGHSH and LQKENI. This CDR3 is built from 14 residues. V was trimmed by 3 bases and J by 0 bases, leaving 7 bases between them. CDR3 nucleotides: TGTGCCAGCTCACCGAGACAGAGCACAGATACGCAGTATTTT. The encoded protein is CASSPRQSTDTQYF.

The chain carries TRBV5-1 and TRBJ2-2; TRBD2 matches 11 bases. The CDR3 consists of 16 residues. CDR1 and CDR2 (germline): SGHRS, YFSETQ. Trimming took 4 bases from V and 1 from J; bases not matched to a gene: 3. For the CDR3, the DNA is TGCGCCAGCAGCGTCGGGACTAGCGGGAACACCGGGGAGCTGTTTTTT. Its translation is CASSVGTSGNTGELFF.

This clonotype was seen ten or more times. The chain recombines TRBV6-2 or TRBV6-3 with TRBJ1-2; a possible D gene is TRBD1 (6 bases). Looked up from germline, CDR1 is MNHEY and CDR2 is SVGEGT. The V and J ends lost 2 bases and 3 bases respectively, with 25 bases between them. The CDR3 is 19 amino acids. Here the CDR3 reads CASSYGFVANRARDYGYTF. In nucleotides, the CDR3 is TGTGCCAGCAGTTACGGCTTCGTGGCCAACAGGGCCAGGGACTATGGCTACACCTTC.

The rearrangement joins TRBV28 to TRBJ1-2; no definite D call. The ends were cut back, 5 bases at V and 2 bases at J, with 6 bases in the middle. This CDR3 spans 12 amino acids. The V gene's germline CDR1 is MDHEN and CDR2 SYDVKM. The CDR3 region is CASSLFNYGYTF. CDR3 DNA sequence: TGTGCCAGCAGTCTATTCAACTATGGCTACACCTTC.